The 5 T cell receptor beta chains below were found in one sample sequenced in a study of spatial heterogeneity in lung cancer (dated by TCRdb to the late 2010s). This specimen's time point label, per the study, means: sample taken at primary tumor resection. For TCR sequencing, whole RNA was extracted from tumor and nontumor lung tissue, or from cryopreserved PBMC samples, and no cell sorting was done. Library preparation employed 5' RACE. The sequencer listed for this sample is NextSeq 500. TCRdb applied fastp at Q25 and MiXCR to the public reads, then kept only in-frame beta chains. Each record represents a unique CDR3 protein, reported with the most common genes and DNA among its rows. The sample table shows 9,500 to 11,000 distinct CDR3 sequences, and about 6.3% are seen once. The biggest ten clones account for under 30% of the sample. The source material was PBMCs, sampled at surgery. These receptors originate from a male donor with early-stage non-small cell lung cancer.

This clonotype qualifies as medium-sized. For a library built for alpha chains, this beta chain is a stray read; little rests on its size. V gene TRBV29-1 combines with J gene TRBJ2-5, with D possibly matching TRBD2 (6 bases). The germline CDR1 and CDR2 sequences are SQVTM and ANQGSEA. Deletions cut 6 bases from V and 1 base from J, with 6 bases between. The CDR3 sequence is 11 residues long. The chain's CDR3 is CSVAGQETQYF. DNA for the CDR3: TGCAGCGTAGCGGGCCAAGAGACCCAGTACTTC.

This clonotype was counted between two and nine times. This beta chain appears as a stray read in a library generated for alpha chains; its size is not informative. This sequence joins TRBV20-1 and TRBJ1-1; D is possibly TRBD1 (6 bases). The CDR3 is 15 amino acids. CDR1 is DFQATT and CDR2 is SNEGSKA in the germline V gene (reference sequence). Trimming removed 5 bases at V and 3 bases at J, with 19 bases between. CDR3 sequence (DNA): TGCAGTGCTCATCCCCTAAGCAGGGGTTACACTGAAGCTTTCTTT. Its translation: CSAHPLSRGYTEAFF.

In this sample, this clonotype turned up many times. This beta chain is an off-target read within a library intended for alpha chains, so its frequency means little. The V gene is TRBV7-9, the J gene TRBJ1-1; no firm D call. V was clipped by 3 bases and J by 0 bases, with 14 bases between them. Germline CDR1 reads SEHNR; CDR2 reads FQNEAQ (reference sequence). This CDR3 region has 16 residues. CDR3 coding DNA: TGTGCCAGCAGCTTCTCCCCCTGGTCCTTGAACACTGAAGCTTTCTTT. It yields the protein CASSFSPWSLNTEAFF.

This clonotype was counted ten times or more. This beta chain was picked up by a library intended for alpha chains and is off target, so its count carries little meaning. V usage is TRBV18 and J usage is TRBJ2-1; D is unresolved. Trimming shortened V by 3 bases and J by 4 bases, and 4 bases separated the two germline ends. Per germline, CDR1 KGHSH and CDR2 LQKENI. The CDR3 sequence is 12 residues long. CDR3 sequence (DNA): TGTGCCAGCTCACCCGATTACAATGAGCAGTTCTTC. This codes for CASSPDYNEQFF. The complete variable domain, with remaining parts taken from reference TRBV18 and TRBJ2-1, reads NAGVMQNPRHLVRRRGQEARLRCSPMKGHSHVYWYRQLPEEGLKFMVYLQKENIIDESGMPKERFSAEFPKEGPSILRIQQVVRGDSAAYFCASSPDYNEQFFGPGTRLTVL.

Worth noting for this clonotype: This beta chain came through as a stray read in a library set up for alpha chains, and its size says little. The chain links TRBV24-1 to TRBJ2-1; no clear D gene. V was trimmed by 1 base and J by 8 bases, leaving 8 bases between them. From germline, CDR1 is KGHDR and CDR2 SFDVKD. CDR3 length: 13 residues. CDR3 DNA: TGTGCCACCAGTGATTTTGGAGTCTATGAGCAGTTCTTC. It specifies CATSDFGVYEQFF.